The entry below gives a single T cell receptor (beta chain) sequence along with its context. Its target is not known. The record originates from a study of blood T cells in healthy people across ages. Next came a second PCR, run for about 6 to 11 cycles, which used a sample-barcoded 5' primer along with a J-beta primer mix. Each CDR3 protein gets one entry after TCRdb re-called the 5' RACE reads with MiXCR. This sample carries about 640,000 distinct CDR3 sequences, under 70% of them seen once, and the ten largest clones take approximately 37%. V lost 4 bases to trimming and J lost 4 bases; unmatched junction nucleotides: 11. The CDR3 has 16 amino acids. In germline, CDR1 is SGHRS, CDR2 YFSETQ. Whole-study results and caveats: The percentage of naive T cells correlated strongly with TCR beta diversity. Possibly confounding the expanded clonotype changes was the fact that donor CMV status was unknown. In long-lived donors, naive CD4+ cell counts and diversity exceeded those of aged donors.

The source is a man in his 60s in good health. The chain links TRBV5-1 to TRBJ2-1; TRBD2 matches 7 bases. Sequencing used blood. The CDR3 DNA reads TGCGCCAGCAGCGTATACCGGGACTACCTATACAATGAGCAGTTCTTC. This sequence encodes CASSVYRDYLYNEQFF.